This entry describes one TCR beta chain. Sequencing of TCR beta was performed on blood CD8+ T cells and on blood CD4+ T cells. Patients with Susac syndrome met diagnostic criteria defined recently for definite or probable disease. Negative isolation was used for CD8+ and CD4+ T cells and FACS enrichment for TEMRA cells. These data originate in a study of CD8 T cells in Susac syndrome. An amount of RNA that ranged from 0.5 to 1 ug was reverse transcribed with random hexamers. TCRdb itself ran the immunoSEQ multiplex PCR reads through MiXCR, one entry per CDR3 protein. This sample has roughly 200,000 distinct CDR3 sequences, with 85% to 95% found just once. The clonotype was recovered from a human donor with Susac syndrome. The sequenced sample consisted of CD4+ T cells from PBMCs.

CDR3 sequence: CSASPAGVETYNEQFF. The CDR3 DNA follows: TGCAGTGCTAGTCCAGCGGGAGTGGAAACCTACAATGAGCAGTTCTTC. The chain is built from TRBV20-1 and TRBJ2-1, with 8 bases lining up with TRBD2. Germline V gene data show CDR1 as DFQATT and CDR2 as SNEGSKA (reference sequence). The V gene end was trimmed by 3 bases and the J gene end by 2 bases; junction bases not matched to a gene: 9. The CDR3 loop spans 16 amino acids.